A selection of T cell receptor beta chains follows, all from one sample in a study of blood T cell dynamics during melanoma immunotherapy. Generated by immunoSEQ multiplex PCR, the TCRdb table keeps only in-frame clones and is missing some. Of about 8,000 clones in the sample, roughly 86% were seen once. The specimen was blood, collected from a patient treated with checkpoint blockade. These receptors were taken from a human donor with melanoma. Both conserved end residues are part of each CDR3. D genes are given only for firm matches. Some rows have no size entry. The others give once, few or many, or a class for an expanded clone.

TRBV6-1	TRBJ2-3	.	TRBD2	CASSGTSGGADTQYF	TGTGCCAGCAGTGGGACTAGCGGGGGGGCAGATACGCAGTATTTT
TRBV10-3	TRBJ1-4	.	.	CAISESSEKLFF	TGTGCCATCAGTGAGTCGAGTGAAAAACTGTTTTTT
TRBV11-1	TRBJ2-1	.	TRBD1	CASSLSGGEGEQFF	TGTGCCAGCAGCTTATCAGGGGGCGAAGGTGAGCAGTTCTTC
TRBV19	TRBJ1-1	.	TRBD1	CASRKTGGTEAFF	TGTGCCAGTAGGAAGACAGGGGGCACTGAAGCTTTCTTT
TRBV6-6	TRBJ1-5	.	TRBD1	CASSYSGQPRRPQHF	TGTGCCAGCAGTTACTCGGGACAGCCCAGGAGGCCCCAGCATTTT
TRBV5-1	TRBJ2-7	.	.	CASSLAQGITYEQYF	TGCGCCAGCAGCTTGGCGCAGGGGATCACCTACGAGCAGTACTTC
TRBV5-4	TRBJ2-1	.	.	CASSWTEYNEQFF	TGTGCCAGCAGCTGGACAGAATACAATGAGCAGTTCTTC
TRBV15	TRBJ2-5	.	TRBD2	CATSRDGTSGGTNQETQYF	TGTGCCACCAGCAGAGACGGGACTAGCGGGGGGACTAACCAAGAGACCCAGTACTTC
TRBV5-5	TRBJ2-7	.	.	CASSLPGSNEQYF	TGTGCCAGCAGCTTGCCAGGGAGCAACGAGCAGTACTTC
TRBV18	TRBJ1-4	few	TRBD1	CASSPAYGTGNDELFF	TGTGCCAGCTCACCCGCATATGGGACAGGGAATGACGAACTGTTTTTT
TRBV7-8	TRBJ2-7	.	.	CASSSTGILYEQYF	TGTGCCAGCAGCTCAACGGGGATTCTCTACGAGCAGTACTTC
TRBV30	TRBJ1-3	.	.	CAWGLGNTIYF	TGTGCCTGGGGACTTGGAAACACCATATATTTT
TRBV12-5	TRBJ2-2	.	TRBD1	CASGLVLGTGITGELFF	TGTGCTAGTGGTTTGGTACTAGGGACAGGTATCACCGGGGAGCTGTTTTTT
TRBV11-3	TRBJ2-2	.	.	CATQTVNTGELFF	TGTGCCACGCAGACAGTTAACACCGGGGAGCTGTTTTTT
TRBV19	TRBJ2-7	.	.	CASSMGVNSYEQYF	TGTGCCAGTAGCATGGGAGTAAACTCCTACGAGCAGTACTTC
TRBV6-5	TRBJ1-3	.	.	CASSSSNPPGNTIYF	TGTGCCAGCAGTTCGTCGAACCCCCCTGGAAACACCATATATTTT
TRBV6-6	TRBJ1-4	.	TRBD1	CATLGDRAEKLFF	TGTGCCACATTAGGGGACAGGGCTGAAAAACTGTTTTTT
TRBV2	TRBJ2-3	.	TRBD2	CASTLGGGSTTDTQYF	TGTGCCAGCACCCTCGGGGGGGGATCGACCACAGATACGCAGTATTTT
TRBV29-1	TRBJ2-7	.	.	CSVGPGYYEQYF	TGCAGCGTTGGGCCAGGGTACTACGAGCAGTACTTC
TRBV9	TRBJ2-1	.	TRBD1	CASSDEGQKGAGEQFF	TGTGCCAGCAGCGACGAGGGACAGAAAGGTGCTGGTGAGCAGTTCTTC
TRBV6-1	TRBJ2-2	.	TRBD1	CASRGTGRTGELFF	TGTGCCAGCAGGGGGACAGGGCGGACCGGGGAGCTGTTTTTT
TRBV9	TRBJ2-3	.	TRBD2	CASSVGSGGASTDTQYF	TGTGCCAGCAGCGTGGGTAGCGGGGGAGCTAGCACAGATACGCAGTATTTT
TRBV7-8	TRBJ2-3	once	TRBD2	CASSLAGGVTDTQYF	TGTGCCAGCAGCTTAGCTGGGGGGGTTACAGATACGCAGTATTTT
TRBV9	TRBJ1-2	.	.	CASSASISGNNYGYTF	TGTGCCAGCAGCGCCTCGATCTCTGGGAATAACTATGGCTACACCTTC
TRBV29-1	TRBJ2-7	.	.	CSVEDRVEEQYF	TGCAGCGTTGAAGATAGGGTTGAGGAGCAGTACTTC
TRBV6-6	TRBJ1-3	.	.	CASMAGNTIYF	TGTGCCAGCATGGCTGGAAACACCATATATTTT
TRBV9	TRBJ2-2	.	.	CASSPVQGSTGELFF	TGTGCCAGCAGCCCCGTCCAGGGATCCACCGGGGAGCTGTTTTTT
TRBV5-4	TRBJ1-1	.	.	CASSTRDNVNTEAFF	TGTGCCAGCAGCACGAGGGACAACGTGAACACTGAAGCTTTCTTT
TRBV25-1	TRBJ1-6	once	TRBD1	CASSAGQVYNSPLHF	TGTGCCAGCAGTGCCGGACAGGTCTATAATTCACCCCTCCACTTT
TRBV7-3	TRBJ2-2	.	.	CASSPRGRSAPGELFF	TGTGCCAGCAGCCCTAGAGGGCGGTCCGCACCCGGGGAGCTGTTTTTT
TRBV6-1	TRBJ2-3	.	.	CASSEYGGTDTQYF	TGTGCCAGCAGTGAATATGGTGGCACAGATACGCAGTATTTT
TRBV6-1	TRBJ2-7	.	TRBD1	CASSWTGVYEQYF	TGTGCCAGCTCCTGGACAGGGGTCTACGAGCAGTACTTC
TRBV19	TRBJ2-1	.	TRBD1	CATGTRDRSYNEQFF	TGTGCCACCGGAACCCGGGACAGATCGTACAATGAGCAGTTCTTC
TRBV19	TRBJ1-2	.	TRBD1	CASIGTELVYGYTF	TGTGCCAGTATCGGGACAGAGCTCGTCTATGGCTACACCTTC
TRBV14	TRBJ1-2	.	.	CASSQGGLPVRGYTF	TGTGCCAGCAGCCAAGGGGGACTGCCGGTGAGGGGCTACACCTTC
TRBV4-2	TRBJ1-6	.	.	CASSRTVDNSPLHF	TGTGCCAGCAGCCGGACAGTAGATAATTCACCCCTCCACTTT
TRBV5-1	TRBJ2-1	.	.	CASGYTTGTAVSNEQFF	TGCGCCAGCGGCTATACTACCGGGACGGCTGTTTCCAATGAGCAGTTCTTC
TRBV27	TRBJ2-2	.	.	CASSPLWGNGELFF	TGTGCCAGCAGTCCGCTGTGGGGTAACGGGGAGCTGTTTTTT
TRBV4-2	TRBJ2-7	.	TRBD1	CASSFGTGAYEQYF	TGTGCCAGCAGCTTTGGGACAGGGGCCTACGAGCAGTACTTC
TRBV23-1	TRBJ2-1	.	.	CASSRGASISYNEQFF	TGCGCCAGCAGTCGGGGGGCTTCAATCTCCTACAATGAGCAGTTCTTC
TRBV7-6	TRBJ1-5	once	.	CASSLLSGGGVPPFLPQHF	TGTGCCAGCAGCTTACTTAGTGGTGGGGGCGTTCCCCCTTTTCTGCCCCAGCATTTT
TRBV28	TRBJ2-1	few	.	CASSAGAWVGEQFF	TGTGCCAGCAGTGCTGGGGCGTGGGTCGGGGAGCAGTTCTTC
TRBV2	TRBJ2-7	.	.	CASSLGGYEQYF	TGTGCCAGCAGTTTAGGGGGCTACGAGCAGTACTTC
TRBV29-1	TRBJ1-1	.	.	CSVEAGTEAFF	TGCAGCGTTGAGGCGGGGACTGAAGCTTTCTTT
TRBV6-5	TRBJ1-2	.	.	CASSSLQGSYGYTF	TGTGCCAGCAGTTCCCTCCAGGGCTCCTATGGCTACACCTTC
TRBV18	TRBJ2-7	.	.	CASSPPVGEQYF	TGTGCCAGCTCACCACCGGTGGGCGAGCAGTACTTC
TRBV7-2	TRBJ2-2	.	.	CASSLASGHSTGELFF	TGTGCCAGCAGCTTAGCCTCGGGACACAGCACCGGGGAGCTGTTTTTT
TRBV30	TRBJ1-1	few	TRBD1	CAWSRDSNTEAFF	TGTGCCTGGAGTAGGGACAGTAACACTGAAGCTTTCTTT
TRBV11-1	TRBJ1-4	.	TRBD1	CASSVTGGGEKLFF	TGTGCCAGCAGCGTAACAGGGGGCGGTGAAAAACTGTTTTTT
TRBV6-1	TRBJ2-3	.	TRBD2	CASSETSGDTDTQYF	TGTGCCAGCAGTGAAACTAGCGGGGACACAGATACGCAGTATTTT
TRBV28	TRBJ1-6	.	TRBD1	CAVPGQGASPLHF	TGTGCCGTACCGGGACAGGGGGCTTCACCCCTCCACTTT
TRBV6-1	TRBJ1-5	.	.	CASSDIWTAYSNQPQHF	TGTGCCAGCAGTGATATTTGGACGGCGTATAGCAATCAGCCCCAGCATTTT